A single sample is the source of the 8 T cell receptor beta chains below, sequenced in a study of control samples from healthy donors and cancer patients. The table came from immunoSEQ multiplex PCR; TCRdb's copy has only in-frame clones and leaves some out. The table records approximately 100,000 clones, 88% of them present only once. Sequencing was performed on blood. These receptors originate from a man aged 25-45 years in good health.

The CDR3 DNA sequence: TGCGCCAGCAGCTTGTCAGGGATGGATGTGAACACTGAAGCTTTCTTT. This sequence encodes CASSLSGMDVNTEAFF. The chain carries TRBV5-1 and TRBJ1-1, with D maybe TRBD1 (5 bases). Trimming took off 1 base at V and 0 bases at J, with 13 bases between the two ends. The CDR3 spans 16 residues. Germline V gene data show CDR1 as SGHRS and CDR2 as YFSETQ.

V is TRBV7-7 and J is TRBJ2-3; a possible D gene is TRBD1 (6 bases). Germline V gene lookup returns CDR1 SSHAT and CDR2 FNYEAQ (reference sequence). V lost 3 bases and J lost 2, with 18 bases in between. The CDR3 consists of 17 residues. CDR3 in DNA: TGTGCCAGCAGCTTTTCGGCCAGGGGAAGACACACAGATACGCAGTATTTT. Its translation: CASSFSARGRHTDTQYF.

This chain joins TRBV6-6 and TRBJ2-1, with 10 nucleotides matching TRBD2. V lost 10 bases, J lost 2 bases, and 5 bases stayed unmatched. This CDR3 is 14 amino acids long. CDR1 is MNHNY and CDR2 is SVGAGI in the germline V gene (reference sequence). CDR3 region: CATKTSGTYNEQFF. CDR3 DNA sequence: TGTGCCACCAAAACTAGCGGGACCTACAATGAGCAGTTCTTC.

The chain carries TRBV9 and TRBJ2-7; maybe TRBD1 (7 bases). Trimming removed 4 bases at V and 3 bases at J, with 14 bases between. CDR1 and CDR2 from the germline V gene are SGDLS and YYNGEE. This CDR3 contains 14 residues. DNA of the CDR3: TGTGCCAGCAGCCCCCGACAGGGACTCTACGAGCAGTACTTC. Translated, it gives CASSPRQGLYEQYF.

This chain joins TRBV11-3 and TRBJ2-1; 7 bases agree with TRBD1. Germline CDR1 SGHNT, CDR2 YENEEA. V was clipped by 7 bases and J by 5 bases; unmatched bases: 8. The CDR3 runs to 14 residues. CDR3 loop: CASTLTGLDNEQFF. For the CDR3, the DNA is TGTGCCAGCACCCTGACAGGGCTCGACAATGAGCAGTTCTTC. The full variable domain, rest sourced from reference TRBV11-3 and TRBJ2-1, is EAGVVQSPRYKIIEKKQPVAFWCNPISGHNTLYWYLQNLGQGPELLIRYENEEAVDDSQLPKDRFSAERLKGVDSTLKIQPAELGDSAVYLCASTLTGLDNEQFFGPGTRLTVL.

J is TRBJ2-7 and V is TRBV11-2; 11 bases line up with TRBD1. CDR1 and CDR2 from the germline V gene are SGHAT and FQNNGV. Unmatched junction bases numbered 9, after V lost 5 bases and J lost 3 bases. The CDR3 sequence is 16 residues long. CDR3 protein: CASSPRVGTGGYEQYF. The CDR3 nucleotides are TGTGCCAGCAGCCCTAGGGTTGGGACAGGGGGCTACGAGCAGTACTTC.

The J gene is TRBJ2-1, the V gene TRBV7-9; TRBD2 agrees at 9 bases. With V trimmed by 5 bases and J by 0 bases, 11 bases remained unmatched. The CDR3 spans 18 residues. The germline V gene has CDR1 SEHNR and CDR2 FQNEAQ (reference sequence). The CDR3 DNA follows: TGTGCCAGCAGCCCCCTGTGGGAGCGGGAGGACTCCTACAATGAGCAGTTCTTC. Protein product: CASSPLWEREDSYNEQFF.

The chain carries TRBV5-6 and TRBJ2-7, with D perhaps being TRBD1 or TRBD2 (7 bases each). CDR3 length equals 16 residues. V lost 3 bases, J lost 0 bases, and 16 bases lay in between. CDR1 is SGHDT and CDR2 is YYEEEE in the germline V gene. As DNA, the CDR3 is TGTGCCAGCAGCTGGCCCCAGGGGGGGAACTCCTACGAGCAGTACTTC. It codes for CASSWPQGGNSYEQYF.